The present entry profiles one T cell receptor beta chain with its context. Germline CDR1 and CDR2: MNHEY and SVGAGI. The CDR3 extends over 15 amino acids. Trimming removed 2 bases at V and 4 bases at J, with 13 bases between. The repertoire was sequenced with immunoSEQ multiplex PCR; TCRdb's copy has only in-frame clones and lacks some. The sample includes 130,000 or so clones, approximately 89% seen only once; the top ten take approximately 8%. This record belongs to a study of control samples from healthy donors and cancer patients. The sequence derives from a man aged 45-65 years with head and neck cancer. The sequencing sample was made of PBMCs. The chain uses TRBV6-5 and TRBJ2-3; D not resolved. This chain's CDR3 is CASSYGYRVSDTQYF. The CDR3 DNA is TGTGCCAGCAGTTACGGGTATCGAGTCTCAGATACGCAGTATTTT.